A single sample is the source of the 22 T cell receptor beta chains below, sequenced in a study of immune evolution from preneoplasia to lung adenocarcinoma. Profiling relied on immunoSEQ multiplex PCR, and the TCRdb table lists in-frame clones only, not all of them. The table lists approximately 4,800 clones, roughly 82% of them singletons. Sequenced material: FFPE lung adenocarcinoma in situ tissue. The receptors were gathered from a person aged 70 to 85 with lung adenocarcinoma.

The chain joins TRBV19 to TRBJ2-7; 8 positions agree with TRBD1. The germline gives CDR1 LNHDA, CDR2 SQIVND (reference sequence). J was trimmed by 0 bases and V by 5 bases; bases with no gene match: 6. The CDR3 length is 15 residues. For the CDR3, the DNA is TGTGCCAGTAGTGACAGACAGGGGTTCTCCTACGAGCAGTACTTC. It specifies CASSDRQGFSYEQYF.

The chain joins TRBV7-8 to TRBJ1-2, with D possibly matching TRBD1 (6 bases). CDR3 length equals 13 residues. V lost 5 bases and J lost 2, with 9 bases in between. CDR1 and CDR2 from the germline V gene are SGHVS and FQNEAQ. The CDR3: CASSGQGNYGYTF. The CDR3 bases are TGTGCCAGCAGCGGTCAGGGGAACTATGGCTACACCTTC.

The chain couples TRBV7-7 to TRBJ2-1; D may be TRBD2 (5 bases). Per the germline V gene, CDR1 is SSHAT and CDR2 is FNYEAQ (reference sequence). CDR3 length equals 15 residues. V was cut by 5 bases and J by 0 bases, with 11 bases left in between. This CDR3 is CASSPEVGSYNEQFF. CDR3 coding DNA: TGTGCCAGCAGCCCGGAGGTCGGCTCCTACAATGAGCAGTTCTTC.

The V call is TRBV4-1, the J call TRBJ1-2, with unresolved D. Germline CDR1 MGHRA, CDR2 YSYEKL. This CDR3 contains 12 residues. Trimming took off 8 bases at V and 0 bases at J, with 7 bases between the two ends. The CDR3 is CASGATNYGYTF. The CDR3 coding sequence is TGCGCCAGCGGTGCTACTAACTATGGCTACACCTTC.

The V gene is TRBV6-1, the J gene TRBJ2-1; D is possibly TRBD1 or TRBD2 (5 bases each). From germline, CDR1 is MNHNS and CDR2 SASEGT. V lost 2 bases, J lost 3 bases, and 11 bases lay in between. CDR3 length: 15 amino acids. For the CDR3, the DNA is TGTGCCAGCAGTGAATGGGGGAAGGGCTACAATGAGCAGTTCTTC. As protein: CASSEWGKGYNEQFF.

The chain employs TRBV6-1 and TRBJ2-7; 10 bases fit TRBD1. CDR1 and CDR2 from the germline V gene are MNHNS and SASEGT. The V gene end was trimmed by 1 base and the J gene end by 0 bases; junction bases not matched to a gene: 0. The CDR3 runs 15 residues. CDR3 protein: CASSEGTGGSYEQYF. DNA of the CDR3: TGTGCCAGCAGTGAAGGGACAGGGGGCTCCTACGAGCAGTACTTC.

The V gene is TRBV5-4, the J gene TRBJ2-2; no reliable D call. The CDR3 has 15 residues. CDR1 SGHNT and CDR2 YYREEE come from the germline V gene (reference sequence). Trimming pared 0 bases from V and 6 bases from J, leaving 12 bases between. The CDR3 loop is CASSLEASVAGELFF. The CDR3 region has the DNA TGTGCCAGCAGCTTGGAGGCTAGTGTCGCCGGGGAGCTGTTTTTT.

The J gene is TRBJ1-3, the V gene TRBV6-6; maybe TRBD1 (5 bases). Trimming cost V 5 bases and J 4 bases, with 12 bases left between them. CDR1 MNHNY and CDR2 SVGAGI come from the germline V gene (reference sequence). The CDR3 totals 14 residues. CDR3 nucleotide sequence: TGTGCCAGCAGTGCCGGGACGGAGGGAAACACCATATATTTT. Protein sequence: CASSAGTEGNTIYF.

V and J are TRBV6-5 and TRBJ2-1; unclear D gene. This CDR3 contains 15 residues. Germline V CDR1 and CDR2: MNHEY, SVGAGI. Trimming pared 2 bases from V and 0 bases from J, leaving 8 bases between. The chain's CDR3 is CASSYAGASYNEQFF. CDR3 in DNA: TGTGCCAGCAGTTACGCCGGCGCCTCCTACAATGAGCAGTTCTTC.

CDR3 amino acids: CASSSRGEGLAGVYEQFF. CDR3 sequence (DNA): TGTGCCAGCAGCTCGAGGGGTGAAGGACTAGCGGGAGTCTATGAGCAGTTCTTC. The chain has TRBV11-2 and TRBJ2-1, with 13 bases that match TRBD2. CDR3 size: 18 residues. V was pared by 4 bases and J by 8 bases, with 14 bases of the junction left unmatched. CDR1 SGHAT and CDR2 FQNNGV come from the germline V gene. Full variable domain (missing parts from reference TRBV11-2 and TRBJ2-1): EAGVAQSPRYKIIEKRQSVAFWCNPISGHATLYWYQQILGQGPKLLIQFQNNGVVDDSQLPKDRFSAERLKGVDSTLKIQPAKLEDSAVYLCASSSRGEGLAGVYEQFFGPGTRLTVL.

CDR3 nucleotide sequence: TGTGCCAGCAGCTTAGCGGTCGGCTCCCGCGAGGTTTACTTC. It is translated as CASSLAVGSREVYF. This chain uses TRBV7-9 with TRBJ2-7; D unresolved. Germline V lookup: CDR1 SEHNR, CDR2 FQNEAQ (reference sequence). V was clipped by 0 bases and J by 13 bases, with 19 bases between them. The CDR3 is 14 amino acids.

This clone was detected a few times. The chain carries TRBV28 and TRBJ2-3, with no clear D. Germline V gene lookup returns CDR1 MDHEN and CDR2 SYDVKM. This CDR3 contains 15 residues. V was clipped by 3 bases and J by 1 base, with 11 bases between them. DNA of the CDR3: TGTGCCAGCAGTTTTTTTGGGTACGGCACAGATACGCAGTATTTT. This codes for CASSFFGYGTDTQYF.

The V gene is TRBV21-1, the J gene TRBJ2-2. TRBV21-1 is marked as a pseudogene. The CDR3 runs to 10 residues. The CDR3 is CASSKGGGPF. CDR3 in DNA: TGTGCCAGCAGCAAAGGTGGGGGGCCCTTT.

The V gene is TRBV19, the J gene TRBJ2-5; D is ambiguous. The CDR3 has 13 residues. CDR1 LNHDA and CDR2 SQIVND come from the germline V gene (reference sequence). V was cut by 3 bases and J by 1 base, with 6 bases left in between. CDR3 sequence reads: CASSIGSQETQYF. Written as DNA, the CDR3 is TGTGCCAGTAGTATTGGGTCCCAAGAGACCCAGTACTTC.

This clone was seen a single time. V is TRBV18 and J is TRBJ2-1; no clear D gene. In germline, CDR1 is KGHSH, CDR2 LQKENI. The CDR3 is 13 residues long. V was shortened by 1 base and J by 8 bases, with 9 bases between the two germline ends. The CDR3 DNA reads TGTGCCAGCTCACCACGAGGAAGGGATGAGCAGTTCTTC. It translates to CASSPRGRDEQFF.

The genes are TRBV10-3 and TRBJ1-2, with D perhaps TRBD1 (5 bases). Germline CDR1 reads ENHRY; CDR2 reads SYGVKD. This CDR3 has 13 amino acids. Trimming pared 2 bases from V and 5 bases from J, leaving 9 bases between. CDR3 loop: CAISEGGFYGYTF. For the CDR3, the DNA is TGTGCCATCAGTGAGGGGGGATTTTATGGCTACACCTTC.

The V and J genes are TRBV19 and TRBJ1-5; 7 bases align to TRBD1. CDR3 length: 17 residues. J was trimmed by 2 bases and V by 6 bases; bases with no gene match: 13. In germline, CDR1 is LNHDA, CDR2 SQIVND (reference sequence). DNA of the CDR3: TGTGCCAGTAGCAAGACACCAGGGGGAACGGGCAATCAGCCCCAGCATTTT. It codes for CASSKTPGGTGNQPQHF.

The rearrangement uses TRBV30 and TRBJ1-4; D gene unclear. V lost 3 bases and J 8 bases, leaving 10 bases between the germline ends. Germline values: CDR1 GTSNPN, CDR2 SVGIG (reference sequence). This CDR3 is 12 amino acids long. The CDR3 loop reads CAWRDLAEKLFF. The CDR3 coding sequence is TGTGCCTGGAGGGATCTTGCGGAAAAACTGTTTTTT. The complete variable domain, with remaining parts taken from reference TRBV30 and TRBJ1-4, reads SQTIHQWPATLVQPVGSPLSLECTVEGTSNPNLYWYRQAAGRGLQLLFYSVGIGQISSEVPQNLSASRPQDRQFILSSKKLLLSDSGFYLCAWRDLAEKLFFGSGTQLSVL.

This clone was counted between two and nine times. The rearrangement links TRBV6-5 to TRBJ1-4; D remains ambiguous. Germline values: CDR1 MNHEY, CDR2 SVGAGI. The CDR3 is 15 amino acids. The V end lost 0 bases, the J end lost 0 bases, and 5 bases lay between the germline ends. CDR3 nucleotides: TGTGCCAGCAGTTACTCGGGTGCAACTAATGAAAAACTGTTTTTT. It specifies CASSYSGATNEKLFF.

The chain combines TRBV7-3 with TRBJ2-7; no reliable D call. The CDR3 length is 13 residues. V dropped 4 bases and J dropped 3 bases, with 10 bases sitting between them. The germline V gene encodes CDR1 SGHTA and CDR2 FQGTGA. CDR3 region: CASSYLSRYEQYF. The CDR3 nucleotides are TGTGCCAGCAGCTACCTGTCTCGCTACGAGCAGTACTTC.

V usage is TRBV2 and J usage is TRBJ2-7; D uncertain. The germline V gene encodes CDR1 SNHLY and CDR2 FYNNEI. V was clipped by 2 bases and J by 1 base, with 6 bases between them. This CDR3 region has 13 residues. This chain's CDR3 is CASSEWNSYEQYF. CDR3 DNA: TGTGCCAGCAGTGAATGGAATTCCTACGAGCAGTACTTC.

The rearrangement links TRBV15 to TRBJ2-1; 11 bases map to TRBD1. Germline CDR1 and CDR2: LNHNV and YYDKDF (reference sequence). The CDR3 has 15 amino acids. V shed 3 bases, J shed 6 bases, and the junction held 4 bases outside the gene matches. Here the CDR3 reads CATSRDRGRSNEQFF. In nucleotides, the CDR3 is TGTGCCACCAGCAGGGACAGGGGGCGTTCCAATGAGCAGTTCTTC.